A single sample gave rise to the 3 T cell receptor beta chains below, sequenced in a study of cytomegalovirus exposure and HLA in healthy donors. Researchers ran the PCR with 60 Vbeta and 13 Jbeta primers. Method: immunoSEQ multiplex PCR; TCRdb's copy keeps in-frame clones and lacks some. This sample has under 250,000 clones, with about 77% found just once. The sequencing input was PBMCs. The receptor set was obtained from a boy younger than 18 in good health and CMV-seronegative.

This chain joins TRBV9 and TRBJ2-3, with 7 bases aligning to TRBD2. Unmatched junction bases numbered 13, after V lost 6 bases and J lost 0 bases. The CDR3 spans 17 residues. Germline V gene lookup returns CDR1 SGDLS and CDR2 YYNGEE. The CDR3 nucleotides are TGTGCCAGCAACGACCCCCGGGCGGGGGTTAGCACAGATACGCAGTATTTT. Protein sequence: CASNDPRAGVSTDTQYF.

The CDR3 loop reads CASSLGTGGHYGYTF. The CDR3 region has the DNA TGTGCCAGCAGCTTGGGGACAGGGGGCCACTATGGCTACACCTTC. The gene calls are TRBV5-6 and TRBJ1-2; 11 bases agree with TRBD1. The V gene's germline CDR1 is SGHDT and CDR2 YYEEEE. This CDR3 has 15 amino acids. J was trimmed by 3 bases and V by 0 bases; bases with no gene match: 1.

The chain carries TRBV7-9 and TRBJ2-2; 11 positions match TRBD2. There are 19 residues in the CDR3. The germline CDR1 and CDR2 sequences are SEHNR and FQNEAQ (reference sequence). After removal of 8 bases from V and 1 base from J, the junction contained 15 bases not matched to a gene. The CDR3 loop is CASLPPIAGGGVNTGELFF. CDR3 coding DNA: TGTGCCAGCCTCCCCCCTATAGCGGGAGGGGGGGTGAACACCGGGGAGCTGTTTTTT.